These T cell receptor beta chains were read from a single sample in a study of blood T cells in healthy people across ages. From the 5' RACE reads, TCRdb called clonotypes with MiXCR, one entry per CDR3 protein. Here the sample spans 650,000 or so distinct CDR3 sequences, roughly half being singletons. The sequencing input was blood. The source is a woman older than 75 in good health. CDR3s include the opening cysteine and the closing phenylalanine or tryptophan. Fields, in order: J gene, clone size, V gene, D gene, CDR3 DNA, CDR3 protein. A D gene is named only where the DNA matches it firmly. Where a row states a size, it is once, few, many or the class of an expanded clone; other rows omit it.

J gene: TRBJ2-2
clone size: NA
V gene: TRBV9
D gene: NA
CDR3 DNA: TGTGCCAGCAGCGCCAACGGGGGACGGAACACCGGGGAGCTGTTTTTT
CDR3 protein: CASSANGGRNTGELFF

J gene: TRBJ1-2
clone size: NA
V gene: TRBV27
D gene: TRBD1
CDR3 DNA: TGTGCCAGCAGCCGACAGGGTAATAACTATGGCTACACCTTC
CDR3 protein: CASSRQGNNYGYTF

J gene: TRBJ1-4
clone size: many
V gene: TRBV6-5
D gene: TRBD1
CDR3 DNA: TGTGCCAGCAGAACTACCGGGACAGGAAATGAAAAACTGTTTTTT
CDR3 protein: CASRTTGTGNEKLFF

J gene: TRBJ1-2
clone size: NA
V gene: TRBV12-3/TRBV12-4
D gene: TRBD1
CDR3 DNA: TGTGCCAGCAGATTGGGACAGGGGAACTATGGCTACACCTTC
CDR3 protein: CASRLGQGNYGYTF

J gene: TRBJ2-1
clone size: NA
V gene: TRBV5-1
D gene: NA
CDR3 DNA: TGCGCCAGCAGCGCCCTGGGTTTCGACAATGAGCAGTTCTTC
CDR3 protein: CASSALGFDNEQFF

J gene: TRBJ1-2
clone size: NA
V gene: TRBV2
D gene: NA
CDR3 DNA: TGTGCCAGCAGTACCGGGTCCCGAGGGGCCTACTATGGCTGCACCTTC
CDR3 protein: CASSTGSRGAYYGCTF

J gene: TRBJ2-1
clone size: NA
V gene: TRBV28
D gene: TRBD2
CDR3 DNA: TGTGCCAGCAGCGGTCTGACTAGCGGGGGCCCAAGCTCCTACAATGAGCAGTTCTTC
CDR3 protein: CASSGLTSGGPSSYNEQFF

J gene: TRBJ1-2
clone size: NA
V gene: TRBV6-6
D gene: NA
CDR3 DNA: TGTGCCAGCGGGGGGTCGGGGTTTGGAGTCCATGGCTACACCTTC
CDR3 protein: CASGGSGFGVHGYTF

J gene: TRBJ2-1
clone size: many
V gene: TRBV11-1
D gene: NA
CDR3 DNA: TGTGCCAGCAGCTTAAGGGGTTTTTGGTCCTACAATGAGCAGTTCTTC
CDR3 protein: CASSLRGFWSYNEQFF

J gene: TRBJ2-1
clone size: NA
V gene: TRBV4-2
D gene: TRBD2
CDR3 DNA: TGTGCCAGCAGCCAGAGCGGGAGGGAACAAAATGAGCAGTTCTTC
CDR3 protein: CASSQSGREQNEQFF

J gene: TRBJ2-1
clone size: NA
V gene: TRBV4-2
D gene: NA
CDR3 DNA: TGTGCCAGCAGCACGGAGGGGGGCCAGTACAATGAGCAGTTCTTC
CDR3 protein: CASSTEGGQYNEQFF

J gene: TRBJ1-2
clone size: NA
V gene: TRBV2
D gene: NA
CDR3 DNA: TGTGCCAGCAGTACCACAGGGCTTAGTCCCTACTCCTATGGCTACACCTTC
CDR3 protein: CASSTTGLSPYSYGYTF

J gene: TRBJ2-5
clone size: NA
V gene: TRBV5-1
D gene: TRBD1
CDR3 DNA: TGCGCCGGAAAAATCGGACAGGGGGCGTGGGAGACCCAGTACTTC
CDR3 protein: CAGKIGQGAWETQYF

J gene: TRBJ1-2
clone size: many
V gene: TRBV11-1
D gene: NA
CDR3 DNA: TGTGCCAGCAGCCCTCGATCGGTTGGAGCGAACTATGGCTACACCTTC
CDR3 protein: CASSPRSVGANYGYTF

J gene: TRBJ2-7
clone size: many
V gene: TRBV20-1
D gene: TRBD1
CDR3 DNA: TGCAGTGCTTGGACAGGGTACGAGCAGTACTTC
CDR3 protein: CSAWTGYEQYF

J gene: TRBJ2-3
clone size: many
V gene: TRBV20-1
D gene: TRBD1
CDR3 DNA: TGCAGTGCTAGAAGGAAGTGGGGACAGGGGACAGATACGCAGTATTTT
CDR3 protein: CSARRKWGQGTDTQYF

J gene: TRBJ2-7
clone size: NA
V gene: TRBV7-9
D gene: NA
CDR3 DNA: TGTGCCAGCAGCTTAGGGCGGAGTGGCCCCTACGAGCAGTACTTC
CDR3 protein: CASSLGRSGPYEQYF

J gene: TRBJ2-7
clone size: NA
V gene: TRBV7-2
D gene: NA
CDR3 DNA: TGTGCCAGCAGAGCGACAGCCAACTACGAGCAGTACTTC
CDR3 protein: CASRATANYEQYF

J gene: TRBJ1-2
clone size: once
V gene: TRBV20-1
D gene: NA
CDR3 DNA: TGCAGTGCTAGAGGGGACGGAAACTATGGCTACACCTTC
CDR3 protein: CSARGDGNYGYTF

J gene: TRBJ1-6
clone size: few
V gene: TRBV21-1
D gene: NA
CDR3 DNA: TGTGCCAGCAGCAAAGGGACAGAGAGATCACCCCTCCACTTT
CDR3 protein: CASSKGTERSPLHF

J gene: TRBJ1-4
clone size: many
V gene: TRBV5-1
D gene: NA
CDR3 DNA: TGCGCCAGCAAAGGGCTAACTAATGAAAAACTGTTTTTT
CDR3 protein: CASKGLTNEKLFF

J gene: TRBJ1-2
clone size: NA
V gene: TRBV6-5
D gene: NA
CDR3 DNA: TGTGCCAGCAGTTACTCGACTCAGGGAGGGTACTATGGCTACACCTTC
CDR3 protein: CASSYSTQGGYYGYTF

J gene: TRBJ2-5
clone size: few
V gene: TRBV5-1
D gene: NA
CDR3 DNA: TGCGCCAGCAGCGTTAAGGCGGGAGAGACCCAGTACTTC
CDR3 protein: CASSVKAGETQYF

J gene: TRBJ1-6
clone size: NA
V gene: TRBV27
D gene: NA
CDR3 DNA: TGTGCCAGCAGTTTTGCCCCAGGGTTGAATTCACCCCTCCACTTT
CDR3 protein: CASSFAPGLNSPLHF

J gene: TRBJ2-3
clone size: many
V gene: TRBV7-3
D gene: NA
CDR3 DNA: TGTGCCAGCAGCTTCGACCCGTTAGATACGCAGTATTTT
CDR3 protein: CASSFDPLDTQYF

J gene: TRBJ2-4
clone size: many
V gene: TRBV20-1
D gene: TRBD1
CDR3 DNA: TGCAGTGCTGACCCGGGACAGCCAAACATTCAGTACTTC
CDR3 protein: CSADPGQPNIQYF

J gene: TRBJ2-7
clone size: NA
V gene: TRBV29-1
D gene: NA
CDR3 DNA: TGCAGCGCCGTCACAGGAGCCTACGAGCAGTACTTC
CDR3 protein: CSAVTGAYEQYF

J gene: TRBJ2-1
clone size: NA
V gene: TRBV29-1
D gene: TRBD1
CDR3 DNA: TGCAGCGTTGCACGGACAGGTAACAATGAGCAGTTCTTC
CDR3 protein: CSVARTGNNEQFF

J gene: TRBJ1-5
clone size: once
V gene: TRBV19
D gene: NA
CDR3 DNA: TGTGCCAGTAGAGGACATCCCGATCAGCCCCAGCATTTT
CDR3 protein: CASRGHPDQPQHF

J gene: TRBJ1-5
clone size: few
V gene: TRBV9
D gene: NA
CDR3 DNA: TGTGCCAGCAGCGTAGTCAGGGTGAGGATCAATCAGCCCCAGCATTTT
CDR3 protein: CASSVVRVRINQPQHF

J gene: TRBJ2-5
clone size: NA
V gene: TRBV12-3/TRBV12-4
D gene: NA
CDR3 DNA: TGTGCCAGCAGTTTTGGGGCGCTGGGAGAGACCCAGTACTTC
CDR3 protein: CASSFGALGETQYF

J gene: TRBJ1-1
clone size: NA
V gene: TRBV7-9
D gene: NA
CDR3 DNA: TGTGCCAGCAGCTTAGCCGGGGGGCGCCGGAACACTGAAGCTTTCTTT
CDR3 protein: CASSLAGGRRNTEAFF

J gene: TRBJ2-5
clone size: NA
V gene: TRBV6-5
D gene: NA
CDR3 DNA: TGTGCCGGCAGGGACTGGGAGGAGACCCAGTACTTC
CDR3 protein: CAGRDWEETQYF

J gene: TRBJ2-1
clone size: few
V gene: TRBV10-3
D gene: NA
CDR3 DNA: TGTGCCATCAGTGAGTCGGGTGAGACCCAGTTCTTC
CDR3 protein: CAISESGETQFF

J gene: TRBJ1-1
clone size: few
V gene: TRBV5-5
D gene: TRBD1
CDR3 DNA: TGTGCCAGCAGTTTGAACCCCACAGGGGTGGGAACTGAAGCTTTCTTT
CDR3 protein: CASSLNPTGVGTEAFF

J gene: TRBJ2-6
clone size: NA
V gene: TRBV9
D gene: NA
CDR3 DNA: TGTGCCAGCAGCGTAACTGGTGGGGGGGCTCGCTCTGGGGCCAACGTCCTGACTTTC
CDR3 protein: CASSVTGGGARSGANVLTF

J gene: TRBJ2-2
clone size: NA
V gene: TRBV9
D gene: NA
CDR3 DNA: TGTGCCAGCAGCGGTAGCCGCCATGACGCCGGGGAGCTGTTTTTT
CDR3 protein: CASSGSRHDAGELFF

J gene: TRBJ2-3
clone size: many
V gene: TRBV3-1
D gene: NA
CDR3 DNA: TGTGCCAGCAGCCAACTCTTCAGGGGACGCACAGATACGCAGTATTTT
CDR3 protein: CASSQLFRGRTDTQYF

J gene: TRBJ1-5
clone size: few
V gene: TRBV20-1
D gene: NA
CDR3 DNA: TGCAGTGCTGGCCTTCCGGGCGTAGGTCGGCCCCAGCATTTT
CDR3 protein: CSAGLPGVGRPQHF

J gene: TRBJ2-1
clone size: many
V gene: TRBV5-1
D gene: TRBD2
CDR3 DNA: TGCGCCAGCAGCCCCCCGGGACTAGCTCAAAATGAGCAGTTCTTC
CDR3 protein: CASSPPGLAQNEQFF

J gene: TRBJ2-7
clone size: NA
V gene: TRBV14
D gene: TRBD1
CDR3 DNA: TGTGCCAGCAGCCAACCCCAAGGGGACAGGGGGCTTATCTACGAGCAGTACTTC
CDR3 protein: CASSQPQGDRGLIYEQYF

J gene: TRBJ1-2
clone size: many
V gene: TRBV6-5
D gene: NA
CDR3 DNA: TGTGCCAGCACCCAGACTAACTATGGCTACACCTTC
CDR3 protein: CASTQTNYGYTF

J gene: TRBJ2-7
clone size: many
V gene: TRBV18
D gene: NA
CDR3 DNA: TGTGCCAGCTCACCACAGCCGCGGGACGAGCAGTACTTC
CDR3 protein: CASSPQPRDEQYF

J gene: TRBJ1-6
clone size: NA
V gene: TRBV5-1
D gene: NA
CDR3 DNA: TGCGCCAGCAGCCTCCGGGGGATCGATAGTCCTTCACCCCTCCACTTT
CDR3 protein: CASSLRGIDSPSPLHF

J gene: TRBJ2-7
clone size: NA
V gene: TRBV5-1
D gene: NA
CDR3 DNA: TGCGCCAGCAGCTCTTCGTACCAAGAGGCCCAGTACTTC
CDR3 protein: CASSSSYQEAQYF

J gene: TRBJ2-5
clone size: many
V gene: TRBV5-1
D gene: NA
CDR3 DNA: TGCGCCAGCAGGGACACTAGTGTCCAAGAGACCCAGTACTTC
CDR3 protein: CASRDTSVQETQYF

J gene: TRBJ2-2
clone size: few
V gene: TRBV12-3/TRBV12-4
D gene: NA
CDR3 DNA: TGTGCCAGCAGTCCGGGACCCACCTTCGGGGGGGAGCTGTTTTTT
CDR3 protein: CASSPGPTFGGELFF

J gene: TRBJ1-5
clone size: NA
V gene: TRBV6-2/TRBV6-3
D gene: NA
CDR3 DNA: TGTGCCAGCAGTTCAACCCCACGATACTCAACTCTTAGCAATCAGCCCCAGCATTTT
CDR3 protein: CASSSTPRYSTLSNQPQHF

J gene: TRBJ2-2
clone size: NA
V gene: TRBV2
D gene: TRBD1
CDR3 DNA: TGTGCCAGCGGGACAGGGGGGCCGTCCACCGGGGAGCTGTTTTTT
CDR3 protein: CASGTGGPSTGELFF

J gene: TRBJ2-3
clone size: NA
V gene: TRBV12-5
D gene: NA
CDR3 DNA: TGTGCTAGTGGTGTAGGTGGCACAGATACGCAGTATTTT
CDR3 protein: CASGVGGTDTQYF

J gene: TRBJ1-2
clone size: many
V gene: TRBV4-2
D gene: NA
CDR3 DNA: TGTGCCAGCAGCCAAATAACAGACAAATATGGCTACACCTTC
CDR3 protein: CASSQITDKYGYTF

J gene: TRBJ1-1
clone size: NA
V gene: TRBV12-3/TRBV12-4
D gene: NA
CDR3 DNA: TGTGCCAGCAGCCAAATCGGCGGTGAAGCTTTCTTT
CDR3 protein: CASSQIGGEAFF

J gene: TRBJ2-5
clone size: many
V gene: TRBV3-1
D gene: TRBD1
CDR3 DNA: TGTGCCAGCAGCCAAGGACAGGGAACACAAGAGACCCAGTACTTC
CDR3 protein: CASSQGQGTQETQYF

J gene: TRBJ2-1
clone size: many
V gene: TRBV2
D gene: TRBD1
CDR3 DNA: TGTGCCAGCAGTGAAATGGGGACAGGACCCTACAATGAGCAGTTCTTC
CDR3 protein: CASSEMGTGPYNEQFF

J gene: TRBJ2-1
clone size: NA
V gene: TRBV27
D gene: TRBD2
CDR3 DNA: TGTGCCAGCAGTTTATCCCTGCCCCTCTTAAGCGGGAGGGGGAGTATGGCGTTCTTC
CDR3 protein: CASSLSLPLLSGRGSMAFF